The next 21 T cell receptor beta chains were all read from a single sample in a study of Ad26.COV2.S vaccination and SARS-CoV-2 variants (dated by TCRdb to the early 2020s). The receptor library was made with the immunoSEQ multiplex PCR assay. This immuneACCESS table, as held by TCRdb, lists in-frame sequences with V and J called but not all clones. Of the missing ones, under half trace to an unresolved V gene in checked studies; the others have no known cause. The sample records 440,000 or so clones, 80% to 90% of which are singletons. 1.7% of the sample goes to the ten largest clones. The sample's treatment or condition label is to be understood as: 15 to 20 received Ad26.COV2.S at low or high dose, single or two shots; about 5 received placebo; per-sample allocation not given. Repertoires of vaccine and placebo recipients were sequenced from samples collected on day 63 after the first injection.

This specimen consisted of peripheral blood, obtained in a trial of Ad26.COV2.S vaccine versus placebo. These receptors came from a person between 18 and 59 years old who received the Ad26.COV2.S COVID-19 vaccine or a placebo.

A word on this clone: Other DNA variants within this sample encode the same CDR3. The CDR3 DNA follows: TGTGCCAGTAGTATTGGGGCCAAAAACATTCAGTACTTC. The encoded protein is CASSIGAKNIQYF. The rearrangement links TRBV19 to TRBJ2-4, with no clear D. The V end lost 3 bases, the J end lost 1 base, and 4 bases lay between the germline ends. Germline V lookup: CDR1 LNHDA, CDR2 SQIVND (reference sequence). This CDR3 region has 13 residues. The whole variable domain, filled in from reference TRBV19 and TRBJ2-4, reads DGGITQSPKYLFRKEGQNVTLSCEQNLNHDAMYWYRQDPGQGLRLIYYSQIVNDFQKGDIAEGYSVSREKKESFPLTVTSAQKNPTAFYLCASSIGAKNIQYFGAGTRLSVL.

J is TRBJ2-7 and V is TRBV15, with TRBD1 matching 8 bases. Germline V gene data show CDR1 as LNHNV and CDR2 as YYDKDF (reference sequence). V lost 3 bases to trimming and J lost 1 base; unmatched junction nucleotides: 8. The CDR3 consists of 16 residues. CDR3 bases: TGTGCCACCAGCAGGGATTCCGGGACAGGTTCCTACGAGCAGTACTTC. This sequence encodes CATSRDSGTGSYEQYF.

The rearrangement links TRBV3-1 (or the pseudogene TRBV3-2) to TRBJ1-1; D call uncertain. Germline CDR1 is LGHDT and CDR2 is YNNKEL (reference sequence). V was clipped by 0 bases and J by 10 bases, with 15 bases between them. The CDR3 runs 14 residues. As DNA, the CDR3 is TGTGCCAGCAGCCAAGATATGCGGCACCCCGGAGCTTTCTTT. Translating gives CASSQDMRHPGAFF.

This chain connects TRBV7-6 to TRBJ1-1, with TRBD1 as a possible D gene (6 bases). V was pared by 4 bases and J by 2 bases, with 11 bases between. The CDR3 is made up of 14 amino acids. Germline loops: CDR1 SGHVS, CDR2 FNYEAQ. CDR3 nucleotide sequence: TGTGCCAGCAGCTCGGGACAAAGTAACACTGAAGCTTTCTTT. Translated: CASSSGQSNTEAFF.

CDR3 loop: CASSSRGDLSSYEQYF. The CDR3 nucleotides are TGTGCCAGCAGTTCCCGGGGGGATCTGAGCTCCTACGAGCAGTACTTC. This sequence joins TRBV27 and TRBJ2-7; 7 bases map to TRBD2. V was clipped by 4 bases and J by 0 bases; unmatched bases: 9. The CDR3 spans 16 residues. Per the germline V gene, CDR1 is MNHEY and CDR2 is SMNVEV (reference sequence).

The chain uses TRBV4-2 and TRBJ1-5; D remains unclear. The CDR3 contains 13 residues. Germline V gene lookup returns CDR1 LGHNA and CDR2 YNFKEQ. The V end was cut by 0 bases, the J end by 7 bases, with 7 bases between. The CDR3 sequence: CASSQDLLQPQHF. CDR3 DNA sequence: TGTGCCAGCAGCCAAGATCTTCTCCAGCCCCAGCATTTT.

The DNA of the CDR3 is TGCGCCAGCAGCACAGGGCTAGAACAGCCCCAGCATTTT. Amino acids: CASSTGLEQPQHF. The V and J genes are TRBV5-1 and TRBJ1-5, with D possibly matching TRBD1 (6 bases). The length of the CDR3 is 13 residues. V lost 4 bases and J lost 7, with 12 bases in between. CDR1 and CDR2 from the germline V gene are SGHRS and YFSETQ. Using reference TRBV5-1 and TRBJ1-5 for the parts outside the CDR3, the full variable domain is KAGVTQTPRYLIKTRGQQVTLSCSPISGHRSVSWYQQTPGQGLQFLFEYFSETQRNKGNFPGRFSGRQFSNSRSEMNVSTLELGDSALYLCASSTGLEQPQHFGDGTRLSIL.

This chain joins TRBV3-1 (or the pseudogene TRBV3-2) and TRBJ1-5; the D gene is possibly TRBD1 (5 bases). Germline loops: CDR1 LGHDT, CDR2 YNNKEL (reference sequence). V lost 1 base to trimming and J lost 0 bases, with 16 bases between them. CDR3 size: 18 residues. The chain's CDR3 is CASSQGRLRGYSNQPQHF. CDR3 nucleotides: TGTGCCAGCAGCCAAGGGCGCCTGCGGGGGTATAGCAATCAGCCCCAGCATTTT.

The chain employs TRBV19 and TRBJ2-3; 11 nucleotides agree with TRBD2. The CDR3 sequence is 15 residues long. The J segment lost 5 bases and the V segment lost 3 bases, leaving 4 bases of the junction unmatched. In germline, CDR1 is LNHDA, CDR2 SQIVND (reference sequence). The CDR3 DNA reads TGTGCCAGTAGTATTGTAGCGGGAGGGATAGATACGCAGTATTTT. This codes for CASSIVAGGIDTQYF. The variable domain in full, completed from reference TRBV19 and TRBJ2-3, reads DGGITQSPKYLFRKEGQNVTLSCEQNLNHDAMYWYRQDPGQGLRLIYYSQIVNDFQKGDIAEGYSVSREKKESFPLTVTSAQKNPTAFYLCASSIVAGGIDTQYFGPGTRLTVL.

A single count supports this clone. The chain recombines TRBV6-5 with TRBJ1-1, with D possibly matching TRBD1 (5 bases). Trimming removed 5 bases at V and 7 bases at J, with 8 bases between. The CDR3 has 11 amino acids. CDR1 MNHEY and CDR2 SVGAGI come from the germline V gene. The CDR3 DNA sequence: TGTGCCAGCAGTCTTCAGGGTGAAGCTTTCTTT. The encoded protein is CASSLQGEAFF.

The chain employs TRBV4-2 and TRBJ2-1, with TRBD2 as a possible D gene (5 bases). This CDR3 is 17 amino acids long. Trimming took off 1 base at V and 0 bases at J, with 13 bases between the two ends. Germline V gene sequence: CDR1 LGHNA, CDR2 YNFKEQ. The CDR3 nucleotides are TGTGCCAGCAGCCAAGTCTTTAGCGAGAGCTCCTACAATGAGCAGTTCTTC. This gives the protein CASSQVFSESSYNEQFF.

The chain is built from TRBV9 and TRBJ2-7; 7 bases fit TRBD1. The germline V gene has CDR1 SGDLS and CDR2 YYNGEE. This CDR3 has 14 amino acids. With 0 bases clipped from V and 2 bases from J, the junction kept 2 bases outside the gene matches. In DNA form, the CDR3 reads TGTGCCAGCAGCGTAGGGGACAGTACCTACGAGCAGTACTTC. Its protein is CASSVGDSTYEQYF.

The chain employs TRBV7-8 and TRBJ2-5; a weak D match, TRBD2 (5 bases). The CDR3 is made up of 14 amino acids. V was trimmed by 2 bases and J by 3 bases, leaving 10 bases between them. Germline values: CDR1 SGHVS, CDR2 FQNEAQ. The CDR3: CASSLSEVEETQYF. CDR3 DNA: TGTGCCAGCAGCTTATCGGAGGTGGAAGAGACCCAGTACTTC.

The chain has TRBV2 and TRBJ1-1; tentatively, D is TRBD1 (5 bases). The CDR3 is 13 residues long. Germline V gives CDR1 SNHLY, CDR2 FYNNEI. With 3 bases removed from V and 5 bases from J, the gap between germline ends came to 10 bases. CDR3 loop: CASSEGGRTEAFF. The CDR3, as DNA: TGTGCCAGCAGTGAGGGGGGACGAACTGAAGCTTTCTTT.

This chain links TRBV28 with TRBJ2-7; 13 bases are shared with TRBD2. V trimming: 9 bases; J trimming: 7 bases; junction bases outside the gene matches: 12. Germline assignment: CDR1 MDHEN and CDR2 SYDVKM. The length of the CDR3 is 15 residues. CDR3 region: CASQGTSGIAWEQYF. The CDR3 DNA reads TGTGCCAGTCAAGGGACTAGCGGGATAGCATGGGAGCAGTACTTC. The entire variable domain, with the rest obtained from reference TRBV28 and TRBJ2-7, is as follows: DVKVTQSSRYLVKRTGEKVFLECVQDMDHENMFWYRQDPGLGLRLIYFSYDVKMKEKGDIPEGYSVSREKKERFSLILESASTNQTSMYLCASQGTSGIAWEQYFGPGTRLTVT.

The rearrangement uses TRBV6-6 and TRBJ1-5; possible D gene TRBD1, 5 bases. V was cut by 4 bases and J by 7 bases, with 14 bases left in between. CDR3 length equals 14 residues. Germline V CDR1 and CDR2: MNHNY, SVGAGI (reference sequence). The CDR3 sequence: CASSSPQGGQPQHF. The CDR3 DNA sequence: TGTGCCAGCAGTTCCCCCCAGGGTGGGCAGCCCCAGCATTTT.

The rearrangement uses TRBV29-1 and TRBJ1-1, with 7 bases aligning to TRBD1. The V gene end was trimmed by 7 bases and the J gene end by 5 bases; junction bases not matched to a gene: 16. There are 15 residues in the CDR3. The germline gives CDR1 SQVTM, CDR2 ANQGSEA. The CDR3 bases are TGCAGCGCGCAGGGGGTCCCGGGTGTGTATACTGAAGCTTTCTTT. Protein: CSAQGVPGVYTEAFF. The complete variable domain, with remaining parts taken from reference TRBV29-1 and TRBJ1-1, reads SAVISQKPSRDICQRGTSLTIQCQVDSQVTMMFWYRQQPGQSLTLIATANQGSEATYESGFVIDKFPISRPNLTFSTLTVSNMSPEDSSIYLCSAQGVPGVYTEAFFGQGTRLTVV.

This rearrangement joins TRBV5-1 to TRBJ2-7; D gene uncertain. The V gene's germline CDR1 is SGHRS and CDR2 YFSETQ. The ends were cut back, 1 base at V and 5 bases at J, with 16 bases in the middle. The CDR3 consists of 15 residues. CDR3 protein: CASSLFTPAIDEQYF. CDR3 in DNA: TGCGCCAGCAGCTTGTTCACCCCAGCTATTGACGAGCAGTACTTC.

This chain links TRBV27 with TRBJ1-1; no definite D call. Between the trimmed V and J ends, which lost 7 bases and 2 bases, there was a span of 14 bases. The CDR3 loop spans 14 amino acids. The germline CDR1 and CDR2 sequences are MNHEY and SMNVEV (reference sequence). The CDR3 spells CASNSAFRNTEAFF. In DNA, the CDR3 is TGTGCCAGCAACAGTGCGTTCCGAAACACTGAAGCTTTCTTT.

The V and J genes are TRBV5-5 and TRBJ1-3; no clear D gene. The CDR3 loop spans 14 amino acids. Deletions cut 4 bases from V and 0 bases from J, with 8 bases between. CDR1 is SGHKS, CDR2 YYEKEE, per germline (reference sequence). The CDR3 nucleotides read TGTGCCAGCAGCCTCGGGAGCTCTGGAAACACCATATATTTT. Encoded protein: CASSLGSSGNTIYF.

The chain employs TRBV6-5 and TRBJ1-6; the match to TRBD1 covers 8 bases. The CDR3 runs to 16 residues. Germline lookup yields CDR1 MNHEY and CDR2 SVGAGI. V was pared by 1 base and J by 6 bases, with 5 bases of the junction left unmatched. The CDR3 sequence: CASSYFAGQGNSPLHF. In DNA form, the CDR3 reads TGTGCCAGCAGTTACTTCGCTGGACAGGGTAATTCACCCCTCCACTTT.